This T cell receptor beta chain was sequenced for a study of cytomegalovirus exposure and HLA in healthy donors. PCR involved 60 Vbeta and 13 Jbeta primers. This table comes from immunoSEQ multiplex PCR, and its TCRdb copy is limited to in-frame clones, with some not included. The sample records about 130,000 clones, 80% to 85% being singletons. Germline assignment: CDR1 MNHNS and CDR2 SASEGT. V was cut by 4 bases and J by 1 base, with 13 bases left in between. The CDR3 consists of 15 residues. This clone was seen more than once but under ten times. The antigen is not known. Study-wide results and limits: A likely sequencing artifact accounted for one observed cluster of highly shared sequence variants. V- and J-gene trimming of TCR beta was linked (in a later analysis) to a missense DCLRE1C variant. Upon later analysis, HLA-associated TCR beta chains proved more clonally expanded than other, equally common chains.

The V call is TRBV6-1, the J call TRBJ1-2; D not resolved. Sequences were obtained from PBMCs. The clonotype was recovered from a woman aged 45-60 years in good health and CMV-seropositive. CDR3 DNA sequence: TGTGCCAGCAGTGTCCGGGGTTTGGGTAACTATGGCTACACCTTC. Translating gives CASSVRGLGNYGYTF.